A selection of T cell receptor beta chains follows, all from one sample in a study of Ad26.COV2.S vaccination and SARS-CoV-2 variants. The data were produced by immunoSEQ multiplex PCR, yet TCRdb's version contains in-frame clones alone and is incomplete. The sample consists of a few hundred thousand clones, 83% of them appearing once. Sequencing was performed on peripheral blood, taken in a trial of Ad26.COV2.S vaccine versus placebo. The receptors were sampled from a person aged 18 to 65 who received the Ad26.COV2.S COVID-19 vaccine or a placebo. The CDR3 runs from the conserved cysteine through the conserved F or W. Only some rows state a clone size, as once, few, many or a class for expanded clones.

size,J,V,CDR3
-,TRBJ1-3,TRBV13,CASSLTGRANSGNTIYF
-,TRBJ2-5,TRBV5-1,CASSLGPRGRETQYF
-,TRBJ2-7,TRBV6-5,CASSFSLDSVSYEQYF
-,TRBJ2-1,TRBV3-1/TRBV3-2,CASSRSGGARSDEQFF
-,TRBJ1-5,TRBV30,CAWSKGLGGLGTQHF
few,TRBJ1-2,TRBV6-5,CASSYSHRVFGYTF
-,TRBJ2-5,TRBV4-3,CASSQGQMETQYF
-,TRBJ1-1,TRBV19,CASSIGVQGSEAFF
few,TRBJ1-1,TRBV18,CASSGSLLAMNTEAFF
few,TRBJ1-4,TRBV10-2,CASSATGRGEKLFF
-,TRBJ2-2,TRBV7-9,CASSLASRFPGELFF
-,TRBJ2-5,TRBV7-3,CASSPEGAPGETQYF
-,TRBJ2-7,TRBV11-3,CASSFPGRTAPYF
-,TRBJ2-3,TRBV7-9,CASSLGLAGHTDTQYF
-,TRBJ2-5,TRBV29-1,CSVWPGGWETQYF
-,TRBJ1-3,TRBV11-1,CASSSWTDLSGNTIYF
-,TRBJ1-1,TRBV18,CASSPRDRGTGEAFF
-,TRBJ2-1,TRBV2,CASRGVSRDNEQFF
-,TRBJ1-1,TRBV18,CASSPPGQVINTEAFF
-,TRBJ1-2,TRBV6-5,CASTFRGRAYYGYTF
-,TRBJ1-1,TRBV4-3,CASSQGGTVNTEAFF
-,TRBJ2-3,TRBV7-3,CASSLKPRTSGTDTQYF
few,TRBJ2-7,TRBV3-1/TRBV3-2,CASSQVNEQYF
-,TRBJ2-5,TRBV10-3,CAISESRSGGAETQYF
-,TRBJ2-7,TRBV19,CATSKRSMPYEQYF
-,TRBJ1-5,TRBV19,CASSIWDRQGQPQHF
-,TRBJ2-4,TRBV15,CATSRVLSGQNIQYF
-,TRBJ1-1,TRBV5-4,CASSLGGTGHTEAFF
-,TRBJ1-4,TRBV6-5,CASSPWDSHNEKLFF
-,TRBJ1-6,TRBV7-6,CASSSRQGAPLHF
-,TRBJ1-6,TRBV14,CASSYSNSPLHF
once,TRBJ1-1,TRBV21-1,CASSSAGLVTEAFF
-,TRBJ2-1,TRBV20-1,CSASRQGVGEQFF
-,TRBJ1-4,TRBV5-1,CASSSTGTGSEKLFF
-,TRBJ2-1,TRBV19,CASSMGLAHNEQFF
-,TRBJ2-7,TRBV5-5,CASSLGSSRLYF
-,TRBJ2-7,TRBV7-6,CASSLGQGELYEQYF
-,TRBJ1-1,TRBV11-2,CASSQTRDTEAFF
-,TRBJ2-3,TRBV11-2,CASSLDTGYTDTQYF
-,TRBJ2-7,TRBV18,CASSPTPMLAGSSYEQYF
-,TRBJ1-2,TRBV5-6,CASSLEEVEYGYTF
once,TRBJ2-2,TRBV5-1,CASSPGLAGTGELFF
once,TRBJ1-1,TRBV6-5,CASSRDWGTEAFF
-,TRBJ1-4,TRBV11-1,CASSLVSSSGEKLFF
-,TRBJ1-1,TRBV7-9,CASSLRAGPSEAFF
-,TRBJ1-1,TRBV5-4,CASSLGGNTEAFF
-,TRBJ2-4,TRBV5-4,CASSLGWGAKNIQYF
-,TRBJ2-4,TRBV4-1,CASSPRGIGLAKNIQYF
-,TRBJ1-2,TRBV5-6,CASSLRANYGYTF
-,TRBJ2-5,TRBV21-1,CASRRQGQGGETQYF
few,TRBJ1-2,TRBV12-3/TRBV12-4,CASSWGQGYGYTF
-,TRBJ1-1,TRBV19,CASSIKPNEAFF
few,TRBJ1-6,TRBV5-4,CASSLDRANNSPLHF
-,TRBJ2-1,TRBV2,CASPGGGQAPNEQFF
-,TRBJ2-3,TRBV4-1,CASSQDPPTSGRGGTQYF
-,TRBJ2-5,TRBV6-2/TRBV6-3,CASSYTRETQYF
-,TRBJ2-1,TRBV19,CASSRAVMGNEQFF
-,TRBJ2-1,TRBV7-8,CASSARLYNEQFF
few,TRBJ1-3,TRBV3-1/TRBV3-2,CASNRNQGTGNTIYF
-,TRBJ1-2,TRBV25-1,CASSPPGQANYGYTF